Described below is a single TCR beta chain sequence and its context. Its antigen is not yet known. No quality values exist for individual bases; no much larger clone is one base distant. At the junction V is shortened by 6 bases and J by 3 bases; bases outside the gene matches: 5. CDR1 and CDR2 were assigned from the germline V gene as SGHRS and YFSETQ. From cysteine to phenylalanine, the CDR3 is 14 amino acids long. Kept here is only the CDR3 DNA, which spans 42 bases and is read in frame from base 1. This sample is part of a study of T cell changes during pregnancy in multiple sclerosis (dated by TCRdb to about 2019). Concerning the study at large: In women with multiple sclerosis, the researchers looked at how the T cell repertoire shifted as pregnancy progressed.

The receptor library was made with the immunoSEQ multiplex PCR assay. TCRdb took over this immuneACCESS table, retaining in-frame rearrangements with V and J assigned. Such tables are incomplete; in checked studies, under half of the missing clones stem from an unresolved V gene, and the remainder is unexplained. The sample table holds around 100,000 clones, of which roughly 92% were seen once. The top ten clones comprise 1.5% to 1.7% of the sample. Recombination connected TRBV5-1 to TRBJ2-3; TRBD2 fits 9 bases in the junction. The TCR comes from a female donor with multiple sclerosis, enrolled in a pregnancy study. Material: peripheral blood, obtained in the third trimester of pregnancy. The CDR3 region: CASKAGGTTDTQYF. The DNA reads as follows: TGCGCCAGCAAGGCGGGAGGGACGACAGATACGCAGTATTTT.